This TCR beta chain was found in a study of molecular identifiers for immune sequencing clone quantification. TCRdb re-called the PCR reads through MiXCR, storing one row per CDR3 protein. Of 300,000 to 400,000 distinct CDR3 sequences in the sample, over 20% are singletons; the top ten hold about 0.74%. When naive CD8 T cells were sorted, they were gated as CD8+CD4-CCR7+CD45RA+. Per the germline V gene, CDR1 is SGHDN and CDR2 is FVKESK. This CDR3 has 13 amino acids. Deletions cut 2 bases from V and 0 bases from J, with 4 bases between. Sequencing was carried out using naive CD8+ T cells from blood, with Jurkat cell RNA spiked in. As for subset: FACS-sorted CD8+CD4-CCR7+CD45RA+ naive T cells. The TCR originated in a human donor in good health. Some libraries in this study had Jurkat cell RNA spiked in. V and J are TRBV14 and TRBJ2-5, with no clear D. The CDR3 sequence is CASSQRYQETQYF. Here the CDR3 DNA reads TGTGCCAGCAGCCAACGGTACCAAGAGACCCAGTACTTC.